The 27 T cell receptor beta chains given below trace back to one sample, sequenced in a study of blood T cell repertoires in COVID-19. Sequencing used immunoSEQ multiplex PCR; TCRdb keeps in-frame clones, though not all of them. The top ten hold 7.2% of the sample, which has approximately 150,000 clones, 80% to 90% seen once. The sequenced sample was peripheral blood. These receptors were collected from a woman aged 45-59 years in a cohort sampled during active or convalescent COVID-19.

This chain joins TRBV12-5 and TRBJ2-3, with D maybe TRBD2 (5 bases). V lost 7 bases, J lost 1 base, and 12 bases lay in between. The CDR3 is made up of 14 amino acids. Germline CDR1 LGHNT, CDR2 FRNRAP. The CDR3 region has the DNA TGTGCTAGTGTCGGGCGGGTAGGCACAGATACGCAGTATTTT. Residues: CASVGRVGTDTQYF.

The V gene is TRBV19, the J gene TRBJ2-6, with 12 bases fitting TRBD1. V shed 7 bases and J 0 bases; nucleotides not matched to a gene: 7. Germline-derived CDR1 and CDR2 are LNHDA and SQIVND (reference sequence). This CDR3 is 18 amino acids long. The CDR3 bases are TGTGCCAGTACTGGGGACAGGGGGCCCCACTCTGGGGCCAACGTCCTGACTTTC. Protein: CASTGDRGPHSGANVLTF.

The rearrangement uses TRBV10-3 and TRBJ2-7; TRBD2 matches at 8 bases. CDR1 is ENHRY and CDR2 is SYGVKD in the germline V gene. This CDR3 is built from 13 residues. V trimming: 11 bases; J trimming: 3 bases; junction bases outside the gene matches: 9. CDR3 loop: CAGSGGENYEQYF. For the CDR3, the DNA is TGTGCCGGGTCGGGGGGGGAAAACTACGAGCAGTACTTC.

V and J are TRBV7-2 and TRBJ1-2, with TRBD1 as a possible D gene (6 bases). The germline CDR1 and CDR2 sequences are SGHTA and FQGNSA. The germline V and J ends were trimmed by 2 bases and 10 bases, with 11 bases remaining between them. The CDR3 consists of 12 residues. Here the CDR3 DNA reads TGTGCCAGCAGCTTAAGCGGGGGCTCCTACACCTTC. This translates into CASSLSGGSYTF.

The chain employs TRBV6-2 or TRBV6-3 and TRBJ2-3; 10 bases line up with TRBD2. V shed 4 bases, J shed 3 bases, and the junction held 13 bases outside the gene matches. CDR3 length: 18 amino acids. Germline loops: CDR1 MNHEY, CDR2 SVGEGT. The CDR3 DNA follows: TGTGCCAGCAGTTCGTCGAGCGGGGGGGCGGCGGGGACAGATACGCAGTATTTT. It specifies CASSSSSGGAAGTDTQYF.

V usage is TRBV15 and J usage is TRBJ1-4; TRBD1 aligns across 10 bases. CDR3 length: 16 residues. V lost 2 bases and J lost 4; bases outside the gene matches: 4. CDR1 and CDR2 from the germline V gene are LNHNV and YYDKDF (reference sequence). The CDR3 region is CATSRTWDRGNEKLFF. The CDR3 DNA reads TGTGCCACCAGCAGAACCTGGGACAGGGGTAATGAAAAACTGTTTTTT.

The CDR3 loop reads CASSLTPGGKSDTQYF. The CDR3, as DNA: TGTGCCAGCAGCTTAACCCCCGGGGGTAAATCAGATACGCAGTATTTT. The V call is TRBV7-8, the J call TRBJ2-3; tentative D call: TRBD2 (6 bases). In germline, CDR1 is SGHVS, CDR2 FQNEAQ. V shed 2 bases and J shed 4 bases, with 16 bases lying between them. The CDR3 is 16 residues long.

CDR3: CASSIAPDGQGLTYEQYF. The CDR3 nucleotides read TGTGCCAGTAGTATAGCCCCAGACGGACAGGGACTAACCTACGAGCAGTACTTC. The chain uses TRBV19 and TRBJ2-7, with D perhaps TRBD1 (8 bases). CDR1 is LNHDA, CDR2 SQIVND, per germline (reference sequence). V was pared by 1 base and J by 2 bases, with 21 bases between. The CDR3 is 18 amino acids.

The rearrangement links TRBV4-3 to TRBJ1-6; D is ambiguous. Between the trimmed V and J ends, which lost 0 bases and 9 bases, there was a span of 15 bases. The CDR3 contains 16 residues. Germline CDR1 is LGHNA and CDR2 is YSLEER. Here the CDR3 reads CASSQDWARRSSPLHF. The CDR3 nucleotides are TGCGCCAGCAGCCAAGATTGGGCCAGGAGGAGTTCACCCCTCCACTTT.

This clone was counted between two and nine times. The rearrangement joins TRBV5-6 to TRBJ1-6, with D possibly TRBD1 on 5 matching bases. CDR1 is SGHDT and CDR2 is YYEEEE in the germline V gene. V lost 0 bases to trimming and J lost 9 bases, with 10 bases between them. CDR3 length: 14 amino acids. This chain's CDR3 is CASSLGQGFSPLHF. Here the CDR3 DNA reads TGTGCCAGCAGCTTGGGGCAGGGATTTTCACCCCTCCACTTT.

The chain uses TRBV18 and TRBJ1-5; 11 bases are a match to TRBD1. The germline V gene encodes CDR1 KGHSH and CDR2 LQKENI. The V segment lost 4 bases and the J segment 5 bases; nucleotides outside the gene matches: 1. The CDR3 spans 14 residues. CDR3 residues: CASSRGQGDQPQHF. CDR3 coding DNA: TGTGCCAGCTCACGGGGACAGGGGGATCAGCCCCAGCATTTT.

This clone was seen a handful of times. The chain joins TRBV30 to TRBJ1-1, with 7 positions matching TRBD1. V lost 2 bases and J lost 1; bases outside the gene matches: 4. Germline V CDR1 and CDR2: GTSNPN, SVGIG (reference sequence). This CDR3 spans 14 amino acids. The CDR3 spells CAWSFRGRNTEAFF. CDR3 bases: TGTGCCTGGAGTTTCAGGGGGAGGAACACTGAAGCTTTCTTT.

The genes are TRBV24-1 and TRBJ2-2; D may be TRBD1 (5 bases). Germline CDR1 reads KGHDR; CDR2 reads SFDVKD. The V and J ends lost 5 bases and 3 bases respectively, with 6 bases between them. The length of the CDR3 is 13 residues. The CDR3 spells CATSGGDTGELFF. In DNA form, the CDR3 reads TGTGCCACCAGTGGGGGCGACACCGGGGAGCTGTTTTTT.

This clone was picked up one time. The V call is TRBV25-1, the J call TRBJ1-4; D possibly corresponds to TRBD1 (5 bases). The CDR3 spans 16 residues. CDR1 and CDR2 (germline): MGHDK, SYGVNS. V lost 1 base and J lost 0, with 9 bases in between. The CDR3: CASSELGTATNEKLFF. The CDR3 region has the DNA TGTGCCAGCAGTGAATTGGGGACTGCAACTAATGAAAAACTGTTTTTT.

The chain recombines TRBV3-1 (or the pseudogene TRBV3-2) with TRBJ2-5; TRBD2 aligns across 12 bases. Germline V gene lookup returns CDR1 LGHDT and CDR2 YNNKEL (reference sequence). This CDR3 contains 16 residues. V lost 1 base to trimming and J lost 7 bases; unmatched junction nucleotides: 7. The DNA of the CDR3 is TGTGCCAGCAGCCAAGGGCTAGCGGGGGGGCAGGTGACCCAGTACTTC. The encoded protein is CASSQGLAGGQVTQYF.

The chain links TRBV7-6 to TRBJ1-1; 10 bases line up with TRBD1. The CDR3 length is 16 residues. Germline V gene data show CDR1 as SGHVS and CDR2 as FNYEAQ. Germline trimming cut 5 bases from V and 5 bases from J; bases unmatched to any gene: 11. CDR3 nucleotide sequence: TGTGCCAGCAGCCTAGGACAGGGGGGGGTAGGGACTGAAGCTTTCTTT. It specifies CASSLGQGGVGTEAFF.

The chain links TRBV12-5 to TRBJ2-3; a possible D gene is TRBD2 (5 bases). This CDR3 region has 16 residues. Deletions cut 1 base from V and 6 bases from J, with 17 bases between. Germline lookup yields CDR1 LGHNT and CDR2 FRNRAP. CDR3 sequence reads: CASGLAGEGRRDTQYF. The CDR3 DNA is TGTGCTAGTGGTTTGGCAGGTGAAGGCCGGAGGGATACGCAGTATTTT.

This clone was recorded only once. The chain links TRBV2 to TRBJ1-2, with 10 positions matching TRBD1. Germline V lookup: CDR1 SNHLY, CDR2 FYNNEI. The trim removed 6 bases at V and 2 bases at J, leaving 3 bases unmatched. This CDR3 region has 14 residues. The CDR3, as DNA: TGTGCCAGCAGCAGACAGGGGGCAAACTATGGCTACACCTTC. It codes for CASSRQGANYGYTF. The whole variable domain, filled in from reference TRBV2 and TRBJ1-2, reads EPEVTQTPSHQVTQMGQEVILRCVPISNHLYFYWYRQILGQKVEFLVSFYNNEISEKSEIFDDQFSVERPDGSNFTLKIRSTKLEDSAMYFCASSRQGANYGYTFGSGTRLTVV.

This clone was observed a handful of times. The chain is built from TRBV11-3 and TRBJ1-1; D remains unclear. This CDR3 contains 13 residues. Germline CDR1 and CDR2: SGHNT and YENEEA. V lost 2 bases and J lost 0, with 4 bases in between. CDR3 bases: TGTGCCAGCAGCTTACAGGTGAACACTGAAGCTTTCTTT. This translates into CASSLQVNTEAFF. The full variable domain, its missing parts supplied by reference TRBV11-3 and TRBJ1-1, is EAGVVQSPRYKIIEKKQPVAFWCNPISGHNTLYWYLQNLGQGPELLIRYENEEAVDDSQLPKDRFSAERLKGVDSTLKIQPAELGDSAVYLCASSLQVNTEAFFGQGTRLTVV.

The chain combines TRBV10-3 with TRBJ1-5, with a weak D call TRBD1 (5 bases). CDR3 length: 14 residues. Germline assignment: CDR1 ENHRY and CDR2 SYGVKD. Trimming removed 4 bases at V and 2 bases at J, with 9 bases between. CDR3 sequence: CAISVGGGNQPQHF. Written as DNA, the CDR3 is TGTGCCATCAGTGTGGGGGGGGGCAATCAGCCCCAGCATTTT.

The V and J genes are TRBV18 and TRBJ2-7; 8 bases agree with TRBD1. With V trimmed by 6 bases and J by 2 bases, 6 bases remained unmatched. CDR1 and CDR2 from the germline V gene are KGHSH and LQKENI. This CDR3 spans 14 amino acids. CDR3 region: CASSPGTGPYEQYF. The DNA of the CDR3 is TGTGCCAGCTCCCCCGGGACAGGTCCCTACGAGCAGTACTTC. The whole variable domain, remainder taken from reference TRBV18 and TRBJ2-7, is NAGVMQNPRHLVRRRGQEARLRCSPMKGHSHVYWYRQLPEEGLKFMVYLQKENIIDESGMPKERFSAEFPKEGPSILRIQQVVRGDSAAYFCASSPGTGPYEQYFGPGTRLTVT.

The V gene is TRBV7-9, the J gene TRBJ1-2; 7 bases map to TRBD1. The V and J ends lost 4 bases and 4 bases, in that order; junction bases with no gene match: 6. The CDR3 length is 14 residues. The germline gives CDR1 SEHNR, CDR2 FQNEAQ (reference sequence). The CDR3 coding sequence is TGTGCCAGCAGCTCTGACAGGGCAGCCTATGGCTACACCTTC. This translates into CASSSDRAAYGYTF.

V usage is TRBV18 and J usage is TRBJ1-6; D is uncertain. This CDR3 spans 14 amino acids. Trimming removed 3 bases from V and 5 bases from J, with 8 bases in between. Germline CDR1 is KGHSH and CDR2 is LQKENI. The CDR3 DNA reads as TGTGCCAGCTCACCTAACAGTAATAATTCACCCCTCCACTTT. It yields the protein CASSPNSNNSPLHF.

The chain has TRBV30 and TRBJ1-5; perhaps TRBD1 as D (6 bases). The CDR3 spans 14 residues. V lost 2 bases, J lost 9 bases, and 17 bases lay in between. Germline CDR1 is GTSNPN and CDR2 is SVGIG (reference sequence). CDR3 DNA sequence: TGTGCCTGGAGTACCGGGACATCGGCGGCGCCCCAGCATTTT. It translates to CAWSTGTSAAPQHF.

The chain combines TRBV5-4 with TRBJ1-6, with a tentative D call TRBD1 (5 bases). Germline V gene lookup returns CDR1 SGHNT and CDR2 YYREEE (reference sequence). The CDR3 sequence is 14 residues long. Trimming shortened V by 3 bases and J by 8 bases, and 12 bases separated the two germline ends. This chain's CDR3 is CASSWDRGDSPLHF. DNA of the CDR3: TGTGCCAGCAGCTGGGACCGGGGGGATTCACCCCTCCACTTT. The whole variable domain, remainder taken from reference TRBV5-4 and TRBJ1-6, is ETGVTQSPTHLIKTRGQQVTLRCSSQSGHNTVSWYQQALGQGPQFIFQYYREEENGRGNFPPRFSGLQFPNYSSELNVNALELDDSALYLCASSWDRGDSPLHFGNGTRLTVT.

The CDR3 nucleotides read TGTGCCAGTAGTAACAGGTATTATAGCAATCAGCCCCAGCATTTT. It encodes CASSNRYYSNQPQHF. V is TRBV19 and J is TRBJ1-5; TRBD1 is a possible D gene (5 bases). CDR3 length: 15 amino acids. V lost 4 bases, J lost 0 bases, and 10 bases lay in between. Germline-derived CDR1 and CDR2 are LNHDA and SQIVND (reference sequence).

The chain is built from TRBV3-1 (or the pseudogene TRBV3-2) and TRBJ2-5, with 13 bases identical to TRBD2. V was pared by 1 base and J by 1 base, with 6 bases of the junction left unmatched. Germline-derived CDR1 and CDR2 are LGHDT and YNNKEL (reference sequence). The CDR3 is 18 residues long. The CDR3: CASSQALAGGPSQETQYF. CDR3 nucleotides: TGTGCCAGCAGCCAAGCACTAGCGGGGGGGCCGAGCCAAGAGACCCAGTACTTC.